Listed below are T cell receptor beta chains from one sample, sequenced in a study of blood T cell repertoires in COVID-19. The table came from immunoSEQ multiplex PCR; TCRdb's copy has only in-frame clones and leaves some out. The sample yields roughly 300,000 clones, around 83% seen once. Sequencing was performed on peripheral blood. These receptor sequences come from a woman between 50 and 59 years old with acute or convalescent COVID-19. Each CDR3 is given with its conserved first and last residue.

>TRBJ1-1|TRBV6-6
CASSYRPQGKDTEAFF
>TRBJ1-1|TRBV6-5
CASSPRQGRTEAFF
>TRBJ2-3|TRBV6-5
CASSYSDSPSTDTQYF
>TRBJ2-2|TRBV19
CASSIILAGELFF
>TRBJ1-1|TRBV5-1
CASSSEQGVSEAFF
>TRBJ2-2|TRBV3-1/TRBV3-2
CATGGGVTGELFF
>TRBJ2-5|TRBV19
CASSIQLAQETQYF
>TRBJ1-2|TRBV28
CASSLGPNYGYTF
>TRBJ1-2|TRBV9
CASSVGRDGYTF
>TRBJ2-4|TRBV5-4
CASSLGGDSLAKNIQYF
>TRBJ1-2|TRBV30
CAWSIPRTGRDYGYTF
>TRBJ2-2|TRBV3-1/TRBV3-2
CASSSLAGIGTGELFF
>TRBJ1-2|TRBV18
CASSPLGANYGYTF
>TRBJ2-7|TRBV19
CASSIAGAGYEQYF
>TRBJ2-3|TRBV7-9
CASRRTLSTDTQYF
>TRBJ2-2|TRBV5-1
CASSDQGGGGELFF
>TRBJ1-1|TRBV10-1
CASSGGLTEAFF
>TRBJ2-5|TRBV5-1
CASSATVQETQYF
>TRBJ1-2|TRBV3-1/TRBV3-2
CASSLTGGYGYTF
>TRBJ2-5|TRBV14
CASSLYSGGGSETQYF
>TRBJ2-3|TRBV6-5
CATIIAGADTQYF
>TRBJ2-7|TRBV6-2/TRBV6-3
CASSLLAGGYEQYF
>TRBJ1-3|TRBV5-1
CASSCLKTEASCSGNTIYF
>TRBJ2-3|TRBV29-1
CSARTSGIVGFSTDTQYF
>TRBJ1-1|TRBV29-1
CSVERDLAMNTEAFF
>TRBJ1-1|TRBV7-2
CASSLDWAAANTEAFF
>TRBJ1-1|TRBV7-9
CASSLDPQGYTEAFF
>TRBJ2-3|TRBV3-1/TRBV3-2
CASSQVWGRPTDTQYF
>TRBJ1-2|TRBV6-5
CASSISQGVYGYTF
>TRBJ2-1|TRBV11-2
CASSLATGTNNEQFF
>TRBJ2-2|TRBV30
CAWSLMRATGELFF
>TRBJ1-3|TRBV6-1
CASSEVRSSGNTIYF
>TRBJ1-5|TRBV3-1/TRBV3-2
CASSQMTGAGQPQHF
>TRBJ2-1|TRBV6-2/TRBV6-3
CASSYPTSGGAFEQFF
>TRBJ1-6|TRBV18
CASSPGQGSYSPLHF
>TRBJ1-1|TRBV21-1
CASSREDEQNTEAFF
>TRBJ2-2|TRBV3-1/TRBV3-2
CASSRFSGRNTGELFF
>TRBJ2-3|TRBV6-4
CASSDSRAGGADTQYF
>TRBJ2-5|TRBV4-1
CASSQTHQETQYF
>TRBJ1-2|TRBV5-1
CASSLDRQDLYGYTF
>TRBJ2-1|TRBV6-1
CASSEGQGHEQFF
>TRBJ2-1|TRBV4-1
CASSQELRTSGYNEQFF
>TRBJ2-5|TRBV7-6
CASSFFSGGETQYF
>TRBJ2-5|TRBV4-3
CASSQGLTGGLETQYF
>TRBJ1-5|TRBV19
CASSPGINQPQHF
>TRBJ1-2|TRBV6-5
CASRQGTLGYTF
>TRBJ1-6|TRBV27
CASFSVGAGGSPLHF
>TRBJ2-7|TRBV30
CAWTGEFYEQYF
>TRBJ1-1|TRBV2
CASSEATGSGTEAFF
>TRBJ2-3|TRBV27
CASSSQGAPDTQYF
>TRBJ2-3|TRBV3-1/TRBV3-2
CASSQGQLAGYTDTQYF
>TRBJ1-5|TRBV4-2
CASSQEQGNQPQHF
>TRBJ1-3|TRBV7-2
CASSPDRLGNTIYF
>TRBJ2-1|TRBV19
CASTRSMGATYNEQFF
>TRBJ2-1|TRBV2
CASSRLAENEQFF
>TRBJ1-1|TRBV5-1
CASSQDPGQGAFF
>TRBJ1-1|TRBV29-1
CSVDGVEVTEAFF